What follows are 32 T cell receptor beta chains derived from one specimen sequenced in a study of cytomegalovirus exposure and HLA in healthy donors. The PCR had 60 Vbeta and 13 Jbeta primers. Generated by immunoSEQ multiplex PCR, the TCRdb table keeps only in-frame clones and is missing some. The table lists about 67,000 clones, around 91% of them singletons. The sample consisted of PBMCs. These receptors originate from a young woman in good health and CMV-seropositive.

V and J are TRBV30 and TRBJ1-2; TRBD1 matches at 9 bases. V was clipped by 1 base and J by 7 bases; unmatched bases: 4. Looked up from germline, CDR1 is GTSNPN and CDR2 is SVGIG (reference sequence). This CDR3 has 13 amino acids. The chain's CDR3 is CAWSDRGPGGYTF. As DNA, the CDR3 is TGTGCCTGGAGTGACAGGGGGCCAGGTGGCTACACCTTC. Full variable domain (missing parts from reference TRBV30 and TRBJ1-2): SQTIHQWPATLVQPVGSPLSLECTVEGTSNPNLYWYRQAAGRGLQLLFYSVGIGQISSEVPQNLSASRPQDRQFILSSKKLLLSDSGFYLCAWSDRGPGGYTFGSGTRLTVV.

The V gene is TRBV7-3, the J gene TRBJ2-5, with 13 nucleotides matching TRBD2. Germline-derived CDR1 and CDR2 are SGHTA and FQGTGA. The CDR3 covers 18 residues. Trimming removed 5 bases from V and 5 bases from J; junction bases left unmatched: 14. The DNA of the CDR3 is TGTGCCAGCAGCACCCATACCGGACTAGCGGGAGTCGGTGAGACCCAGTACTTC. As protein: CASSTHTGLAGVGETQYF. Full variable domain (rest looked up from reference TRBV7-3 and TRBJ2-5): GAGVSQTPSNKVTEKGKYVELRCDPISGHTALYWYRQSLGQGPEFLIYFQGTGAADDSGLPNDRFFAVRPEGSVSTLKIQRTERGDSAVYLCASSTHTGLAGVGETQYFGPGTRLLVL.

The rearrangement joins TRBV5-4 to TRBJ2-2, with 7 bases identical to TRBD2. The CDR3 runs to 18 residues. V lost 0 bases to trimming and J lost 4 bases; unmatched junction nucleotides: 12. Germline assignment: CDR1 SGHNT and CDR2 YYREEE (reference sequence). DNA of the CDR3: TGTGCCAGCAGCTTGGAAAGTCGTGCGGGAGCGGGCACCGGGGAGCTGTTTTTT. This encodes CASSLESRAGAGTGELFF.

Of note for this clone: The sample holds other DNA sequences that translate to the same CDR3. The V gene is TRBV5-6, the J gene TRBJ2-6; 9 nucleotides align to TRBD1. The CDR3 is made up of 16 amino acids. The germline V gene encodes CDR1 SGHDT and CDR2 YYEEEE. The V and J ends lost 4 bases and 1 base, in that order; junction bases with no gene match: 3. In DNA form, the CDR3 reads TGTGCCAGCAGCCTGACAGGGGGTTCTGGGGCCAACGTCCTGACTTTC. Protein product: CASSLTGGSGANVLTF.

The rearrangement uses TRBV20-1 and TRBJ2-3; D not certain. CDR1 is DFQATT and CDR2 is SNEGSKA in the germline V gene (reference sequence). The CDR3 is made up of 11 amino acids. V lost 6 bases to trimming and J lost 3 bases, with 7 bases between them. The CDR3 sequence is CSASWTDTQYF. CDR3 DNA: TGCAGTGCCAGTTGGACAGATACGCAGTATTTT.

This clone was observed once. The CDR3 region has the DNA TGTGCCAGCAGTTTCGGGGCTAACTATGGCTACACCTTC. Protein: CASSFGANYGYTF. The chain is built from TRBV27 and TRBJ1-2; no definite D call. The CDR3 totals 13 residues. Deletions cut 3 bases from V and 0 bases from J, with 5 bases between. Germline V CDR1 and CDR2: MNHEY, SMNVEV (reference sequence).

This clone was seen only a few times. This chain connects TRBV11-2 to TRBJ2-7; a weak D match, TRBD2 (5 bases). The germline V and J ends were trimmed by 8 bases and 7 bases, with 12 bases remaining between them. This CDR3 is 11 amino acids long. Germline CDR1 SGHAT, CDR2 FQNNGV. As DNA, the CDR3 is TGTGCCAGCCTTAGCGCTCAGGAGCAGTACTTC. Encoded protein: CASLSAQEQYF.

V gene TRBV4-1 combines with J gene TRBJ2-1; 7 bases match TRBD2. V gave up 4 bases and J gave up 9 bases; unmatched junction bases: 6. The germline V gene has CDR1 MGHRA and CDR2 YSYEKL. The CDR3 has 13 amino acids. CDR3 in amino acids: CASSRSTSPEQFF. As DNA, the CDR3 is TGCGCCAGCAGCCGATCGACTAGCCCTGAGCAGTTCTTC.

This clone has only a few counts. The chain employs TRBV5-6 and TRBJ1-4; maybe TRBD1 (6 bases). Germline V gene data show CDR1 as SGHDT and CDR2 as YYEEEE. The V end lost 0 bases, the J end lost 2 bases, and 11 bases lay between the germline ends. The CDR3 covers 16 residues. In DNA, the CDR3 is TGTGCCAGCAGCTTGGTAAGAGGACAGACTAATGAAAAACTGTTTTTT. Residues: CASSLVRGQTNEKLFF.

CDR3 bases: TGTGCCAGCAGTTTTCGGACAGGTAGTGGTGAAGCTTTCTTT. Protein product: CASSFRTGSGEAFF. V gene TRBV28 combines with J gene TRBJ1-1; 7 bases are a match to TRBD1. The CDR3 is made up of 14 amino acids. V dropped 3 bases and J dropped 7; count of bases not matched to a gene: 8. The germline gives CDR1 MDHEN, CDR2 SYDVKM.

The rearrangement uses TRBV7-2 and TRBJ1-1, with 7 bases aligning to TRBD1. V lost 4 bases and J lost 4; bases outside the gene matches: 6. Germline CDR1 SGHTA, CDR2 FQGNSA. The CDR3 runs 14 residues. CDR3 bases: TGTACCAGCAGCTCGCACCGGGACAGCACTGAAGCTTTCTTT. Its translation is CTSSSHRDSTEAFF.

The chain couples TRBV4-1 to TRBJ1-5, with D hard to call. From germline, CDR1 is MGHRA and CDR2 YSYEKL. V lost 1 base and J 2 bases, leaving 12 bases between the germline ends. CDR3 length: 16 amino acids. CDR3 region: CASSQGEAAGNQPQHF. CDR3 DNA: TGCGCCAGCAGCCAAGGGGAGGCCGCGGGCAATCAGCCCCAGCATTTT.

V gene TRBV23-1 combines with J gene TRBJ2-6; possibly TRBD2 for D (6 bases). TRBV23-1 counts as an open reading frame of uncertain function. The CDR3 spans 20 residues. Trimming shortened V by 0 bases and J by 4 bases, and 22 bases separated the two germline ends. The CDR3 DNA reads TGCGCCAGCAGTCAATCGGGTTGGGGGAGGTTCGGTTGCGGGGCCAACGTCCTGACTTTC. It is translated as CASSQSGWGRFGCGANVLTF.

The V and J genes are TRBV18 and TRBJ1-1, with 8 bases lining up with TRBD1. This CDR3 region has 15 residues. Trimming took 6 bases from V and 3 from J; bases not matched to a gene: 9. Germline V CDR1 and CDR2: KGHSH, LQKENI. CDR3 region: CASSASTGVHTEAFF. DNA of the CDR3: TGTGCCAGCTCTGCATCGACAGGGGTCCACACTGAAGCTTTCTTT.

V usage is TRBV18 and J usage is TRBJ2-7; 10 nucleotides agree with TRBD2. The V gene end was trimmed by 5 bases and the J gene end by 7 bases; junction bases not matched to a gene: 11. The germline gives CDR1 KGHSH, CDR2 LQKENI. The CDR3 sequence is 15 residues long. CDR3 DNA: TGTGCCAGCTCAGGGCTAGCGGGAGATCGAAATGAGCAGTACTTC. This encodes CASSGLAGDRNEQYF.

The V call is TRBV27, the J call TRBJ1-1, with 8 bases lining up with TRBD1. CDR1 is MNHEY and CDR2 is SMNVEV in the germline V gene (reference sequence). The CDR3 is made up of 16 amino acids. J gave up 4 bases and V 5 bases, and 12 bases lay outside the gene matches. CDR3 loop: CASSTGQGGGFTEAFF. In DNA, the CDR3 is TGTGCCAGCAGTACAGGACAGGGAGGCGGGTTCACTGAAGCTTTCTTT.

J is TRBJ2-1 and V is TRBV9; TRBD1 agrees at 7 bases. The CDR3 is 15 amino acids. Unmatched junction bases numbered 13, after V lost 6 bases and J lost 7 bases. Germline V lookup: CDR1 SGDLS, CDR2 YYNGEE. CDR3 residues: CASNRGPLLANEQFF. The DNA for the CDR3 is TGTGCCAGCAACAGGGGACCCCTTCTTGCAAATGAGCAGTTCTTC.

V usage is TRBV9 and J usage is TRBJ2-1; 7 bases are shared with TRBD2. The junction had 9 bases not matched to a gene; V was cut back by 4 bases and J by 5 bases. Germline V gene data show CDR1 as SGDLS and CDR2 as YYNGEE. The CDR3 totals 15 residues. CDR3 sequence: CASSLRGLADNEQFF. The CDR3 region has the DNA TGTGCCAGCAGCCTCCGGGGCCTAGCGGACAATGAGCAGTTCTTC.

This chain connects TRBV27 to TRBJ1-2, with D perhaps TRBD1 (6 bases). Germline V CDR1 and CDR2: MNHEY, SMNVEV (reference sequence). Trimming pared 5 bases from V and 6 bases from J, leaving 10 bases between. CDR3 length: 12 amino acids. DNA of the CDR3: TGTGCCAGCAGTCCAACAGGGAATGGCTACACCTTC. Amino acids: CASSPTGNGYTF.

The CDR3 protein is CASSYQGAQDEQFF. DNA of the CDR3: TGTGCCAGCAGTTATCAGGGGGCGCAAGATGAGCAGTTCTTC. The chain has TRBV6-6 and TRBJ2-1, with 8 bases aligning to TRBD1. Losses at the gene ends were 3 bases for V and 8 bases for J; bases not matched to a gene: 6. The CDR3 has 14 amino acids. CDR1 is MNHNY, CDR2 SVGAGI, per germline (reference sequence).

The gene calls are TRBV11-2 and TRBJ2-5; 10 nucleotides line up with TRBD1. The DNA end favors TRBJ2-7, so the J call may be wrong. In germline, CDR1 is SGHAT, CDR2 FQNNGV. CDR3 length equals 15 residues. The CDR3 nucleotides read TGTGCCAGCAGCTACCGGGACAGGGGTTCCTACGAGCAGTACTTC. Residues: CASSYRDRGSYEQYF.

This chain uses TRBV27 with TRBJ2-7, with D unresolved. Germline-derived CDR1 and CDR2 are MNHEY and SMNVEV (reference sequence). V was cut by 2 bases and J by 3 bases, with 11 bases left in between. The CDR3 length is 14 residues. This chain's CDR3 is CASSLDSYYYEQYF. DNA for the CDR3: TGTGCCAGCAGTTTAGACTCTTATTACTACGAGCAGTACTTC.

This chain connects TRBV5-1 to TRBJ2-7; 14 positions agree with TRBD2. With 2 bases clipped from V and 0 bases from J, the junction kept 7 bases outside the gene matches. CDR1 SGHRS and CDR2 YFSETQ come from the germline V gene. This CDR3 is built from 18 residues. Here the CDR3 reads CASSFGTSGSPSSYEQYF. CDR3 sequence (DNA): TGCGCCAGCAGCTTCGGGACTAGCGGGAGCCCCAGCTCCTACGAGCAGTACTTC.

The CDR3 DNA reads TGTGCCAGCAATGGACAGCGGAACAATGAGCAGTTCTTC. Its protein is CASNGQRNNEQFF. The chain uses TRBV7-2 and TRBJ2-1; TRBD1 might be the D (6 bases). This CDR3 contains 13 residues. V was trimmed by 7 bases and J by 5 bases, leaving 12 bases between them. CDR1 SGHTA and CDR2 FQGNSA come from the germline V gene.

CDR3 DNA: TGTGCCAGCAGTGATCGCTACGAGCAGTACTTC. Its protein product is CASSDRYEQYF. The chain combines TRBV25-1 with TRBJ2-7; unclear D gene. This CDR3 contains 11 residues. In germline, CDR1 is MGHDK, CDR2 SYGVNS. V lost 3 bases to trimming and J lost 3 bases, with 3 bases between them.

V usage is TRBV11-2 and J usage is TRBJ1-2; D gene ambiguous. V was trimmed by 1 base and J by 0 bases, leaving 15 bases between them. This CDR3 spans 17 amino acids. The V gene's germline CDR1 is SGHAT and CDR2 FQNNGV. CDR3 in amino acids: CASSLGAGLTPNYGYTF. In DNA form, the CDR3 reads TGTGCCAGCAGCTTAGGGGCAGGTTTGACCCCTAACTATGGCTACACCTTC.

The rearrangement joins TRBV28 to TRBJ2-1, with 9 positions matching TRBD2. With 2 bases clipped from V and 7 bases from J, the junction kept 12 bases outside the gene matches. The CDR3 is 17 residues long. Germline V gives CDR1 MDHEN, CDR2 SYDVKM. CDR3: CASSLLATLREGNEQFF. The DNA for the CDR3 is TGTGCCAGCAGTTTACTGGCGACGCTGCGGGAGGGGAATGAGCAGTTCTTC. Together with reference TRBV28 and TRBJ2-1, the CDR3 gives the full variable domain: DVKVTQSSRYLVKRTGEKVFLECVQDMDHENMFWYRQDPGLGLRLIYFSYDVKMKEKGDIPEGYSVSREKKERFSLILESASTNQTSMYLCASSLLATLREGNEQFFGPGTRLTVL.

This clone was picked up one time. The chain recombines TRBV19 with TRBJ2-1; D gene ambiguous. CDR3 length: 14 amino acids. Germline values: CDR1 LNHDA, CDR2 SQIVND (reference sequence). V lost 9 bases, J lost 0 bases, and 12 bases lay in between. CDR3 loop: CASTPMSSYNEQFF. The CDR3 region has the DNA TGTGCCAGCACCCCCATGAGCTCCTACAATGAGCAGTTCTTC.

This clone was found once. The chain's CDR3 is CASSPRSYNEQFF. The CDR3 DNA sequence: TGTGCCAGCAGCCCTAGGAGCTACAATGAGCAGTTCTTC. This chain connects TRBV9 to TRBJ2-1; D call uncertain. CDR1 SGDLS and CDR2 YYNGEE come from the germline V gene. V was clipped by 4 bases and J by 3 bases, with 8 bases between them. The CDR3 runs 13 residues.

This clone has a handful of counts. The chain is built from TRBV5-6 and TRBJ1-1; maybe TRBD1 (5 bases). With 2 bases removed from V and 9 bases from J, the gap between germline ends came to 11 bases. The CDR3 length is 12 residues. The V gene's germline CDR1 is SGHDT and CDR2 YYEEEE. In nucleotides, the CDR3 is TGTGCCAGCAGCTTTGGGGCGATGAAAGCTTTCTTT. It translates to CASSFGAMKAFF.

The chain combines TRBV5-4 with TRBJ2-2; possibly TRBD1 for D (6 bases). Germline V CDR1 and CDR2: SGHNT, YYREEE (reference sequence). The CDR3 is 16 residues long. Between the trimmed V and J ends, which lost 2 bases and 2 bases, there was a span of 13 bases. CDR3 nucleotide sequence: TGTGCCAGCAGCTTAGGTCAGGGGCGTAACACCGGGGAGCTGTTTTTT. This encodes CASSLGQGRNTGELFF.

V and J are TRBV9 and TRBJ1-3, with D perhaps matching TRBD1 (5 bases). V was cut by 0 bases and J by 2 bases, with 9 bases left in between. The germline gives CDR1 SGDLS, CDR2 YYNGEE. The CDR3 contains 15 residues. CDR3 protein: CASSVGVGAGNTIYF. The CDR3 DNA reads TGTGCCAGCAGCGTAGGAGTAGGGGCTGGAAACACCATATATTTT. Complete variable domain (other parts from reference TRBV9 and TRBJ1-3): DSGVTQTPKHLITATGQRVTLRCSPRSGDLSVYWYQQSLDQGLQFLIQYYNGEERAKGNILERFSAQQFPDLHSELNLSSLELGDSALYFCASSVGVGAGNTIYFGEGSWLTVV.